Listed here is a single TCR beta chain. What it binds is unknown. The data belong to a study of shared clonotypes between healthy human individuals. Study outcomes and limitations: It was anticipated that sequencing depth would influence how many clonotypes donors shared.

This table comes from immunoSEQ multiplex PCR, and its TCRdb copy is limited to in-frame clones, with some not included. This table has hundreds of thousands of clones, 85% to 95% appearing once. CDR1 is SGHTA, CDR2 FQGNSA, per germline. Trimming removed 1 base at V and 5 bases at J, with 11 bases between. The CDR3 is made up of 14 amino acids. Cells designated naive CD8 were CD45RO-negative and were positively selected for CCR7, with terminally differentiated effector memory CD45RA+ cells excluded. Donors, without exception, were Caucasian adults residing in Nashville, Tennessee. The clonotype was recovered from a man aged 30 to 39 in good health. The sample taken for sequencing was naive CD8+ T cells sorted from blood. The V and J genes are TRBV7-2 and TRBJ1-1; D remains unclear. Written as DNA, the CDR3 is TGTGCCAGCAGCTTAGAGCTCGCGGGGACTGAAGCTTTCTTT. This encodes CASSLELAGTEAFF.